A single sample is the source of the 21 T cell receptor beta chains below, sequenced in a study of breast tumors, draining lymph nodes, adjacent tissues. Samples came from axillary lymph nodes draining the breast cancer. Using its own MiXCR run on the multiplex PCR reads, TCRdb lists one record per CDR3 protein. Of 100,000 or so distinct CDR3 sequences listed, less than 25% are singletons. Sequencing was carried out using axillary lymph node tissue. These TCRs come from a female donor with breast cancer. Some clones in this sample may be carry-over from other donors' samples.

This clonotype was picked up many times. As DNA, the CDR3 is TGTGCCAGCAGCGTAGACGACAATGAGCAGTTCTTC. Translation gives CASSVDDNEQFF. The rearrangement uses TRBV9 and TRBJ2-1; D gene uncertain. This CDR3 has 12 amino acids. Per germline, CDR1 SGDLS and CDR2 YYNGEE. V was pared by 0 bases and J by 5 bases, with 3 bases between.

At least ten counts were recorded for this clonotype. The chain links TRBV4-1 to TRBJ1-2; D gene ambiguous. Trimming shortened V by 1 base and J by 6 bases, and 9 bases separated the two germline ends. Germline CDR1 and CDR2: MGHRA and YSYEKL. The CDR3 sequence is 13 residues long. The CDR3 is CASSQAPGDGYTF. Written as DNA, the CDR3 is TGCGCCAGCAGCCAAGCCCCAGGAGATGGCTACACCTTC.

In its sample, this clonotype was seen many times. This rearrangement joins TRBV6-6 to TRBJ2-5; TRBD2 aligns across 12 bases. CDR1 MNHNY and CDR2 SVGAGI come from the germline V gene (reference sequence). The CDR3 is made up of 18 amino acids. Unmatched junction bases numbered 15, after V lost 9 bases and J lost 1 base. The CDR3 loop reads CASRRGRLTSGSQETQYF. CDR3 nucleotide sequence: TGTGCCAGTAGAAGGGGGAGGTTGACTAGCGGGAGCCAAGAGACCCAGTACTTC.

Many counts were recorded for this clonotype. The V gene is TRBV5-1, the J gene TRBJ2-1; 7 bases match TRBD1. The germline CDR1 and CDR2 sequences are SGHRS and YFSETQ. The V and J ends lost 4 bases and 3 bases, in that order; junction bases with no gene match: 7. The CDR3 runs to 15 residues. The DNA of the CDR3 is TGCGCCAGCAGCGATCCTGACAGGGTCTACAATGAGCAGTTCTTC. It codes for CASSDPDRVYNEQFF.

The sample holds many counts of this clonotype. The chain employs TRBV20-1 and TRBJ1-2; D is unclear. V lost 2 bases, J lost 6 bases, and 13 bases lay in between. This CDR3 has 13 residues. The germline CDR1 and CDR2 sequences are DFQATT and SNEGSKA (reference sequence). The CDR3 DNA reads as TGCAGTGCTAGATCTCTTGCCTACGATGGCTACACCTTC. This encodes CSARSLAYDGYTF.

This clonotype was seen at least ten times. The J gene is TRBJ2-5, the V gene TRBV7-6, with no clear D. This CDR3 is built from 13 residues. Germline-derived CDR1 and CDR2 are SGHVS and FNYEAQ. Trimming removed 5 bases from V and 1 base from J, with 8 bases in between. The CDR3 nucleotides are TGTGCCAGCAGCCCCGTAGGCCAAGAGACCCAGTACTTC. Its protein is CASSPVGQETQYF.

DNA for the CDR3: TGTGCCAGCAGCTTGGGCGCCCTTAGCACAGATACGCAGTATTTT. Protein: CASSLGALSTDTQYF. The rearrangement joins TRBV5-4 to TRBJ2-3; D uncertain. The CDR3 contains 15 residues. The V end was cut by 0 bases, the J end by 0 bases, with 8 bases between. Germline V gene sequence: CDR1 SGHNT, CDR2 YYREEE (reference sequence).

This clonotype was detected many times. The V and J genes are TRBV27 and TRBJ2-1; TRBD1 is a possible D gene (5 bases). Per germline, CDR1 MNHEY and CDR2 SMNVEV (reference sequence). The CDR3 sequence is 12 residues long. Trimming pared 7 bases from V and 12 bases from J, leaving 16 bases between. In DNA form, the CDR3 reads TGTGCCAGCACCTCCGTGGGCCAGGGGCAGTTCTTC. Translated, it gives CASTSVGQGQFF.

This clonotype was detected many times. This rearrangement joins TRBV7-9 to TRBJ2-5; D assignment may be TRBD1 or TRBD2 (5 bases each). From germline, CDR1 is SEHNR and CDR2 FQNEAQ (reference sequence). The CDR3 totals 17 residues. With 2 bases removed from V and 5 bases from J, the gap between germline ends came to 21 bases. The DNA of the CDR3 is TGTGCCAGCAGCTTATCCCCCTCGGGGCTAGCTCGGGAGACCCAGTACTTC. Protein: CASSLSPSGLARETQYF.

In its sample, this clonotype was seen many times. The V gene is TRBV12-3 or TRBV12-4, the J gene TRBJ2-1; 10 bases are a match to TRBD1. The CDR3 runs to 15 residues. The trim removed 6 bases at V and 0 bases at J, leaving 2 bases unmatched. CDR3 loop: CASRGQGISYNEQFF. CDR3 DNA sequence: TGTGCCAGCAGGGGACAGGGGATCTCCTACAATGAGCAGTTCTTC.

In its sample, this clonotype was seen once. The junction departs from germline at one end; a sequencing error may be responsible. The V call is TRBV7-2, the J call TRBJ2-3; D possibly corresponds to TRBD2 (6 bases). CDR1 SGHTA and CDR2 FQGNSA come from the germline V gene. The CDR3 has 15 residues. CDR3 in DNA: TGTGCCAGCGGCTTAGAGGCGGGGAACACAGATACGCGGTATTTT. This gives the protein CASGLEAGNTDTRYF. Full variable domain (remainder filled in from reference TRBV7-2 and TRBJ2-3): GAGVSQSPSNKVTEKGKDVELRCDPISGHTALYWYRQSLGQGLEFLIYFQGNSAPDKSGLPSDRFSAERTGGSVSTLTIQRTQQEDSAVYLCASGLEAGNTDTRYFGPGTRLTVL.

This clonotype has only a few counts. The chain uses TRBV4-2 and TRBJ2-1; D remains unclear. V was cut by 6 bases and J by 6 bases, with 15 bases left in between. This CDR3 has 14 residues. Germline CDR1 reads LGHNA; CDR2 reads YNFKEQ. CDR3 nucleotide sequence: TGTGCCAGCAGGGCGACGGATTCAATCAATGAGCAGTTCTTC. Translated, it gives CASRATDSINEQFF.

In this sample, this clonotype turned up many times. The chain is built from TRBV11-1 and TRBJ1-6, with D hard to call. Trimming pared 5 bases from V and 8 bases from J, leaving 10 bases between. The V gene's germline CDR1 is SGHAT and CDR2 FQDESV (reference sequence). The CDR3 spans 13 residues. The CDR3 region has the DNA TGTGCCAGCAGCCGTACATGGGATTCACCCCTCCACTTT. As protein: CASSRTWDSPLHF.

This clonotype was seen many times. The chain links TRBV7-8 to TRBJ1-2, with TRBD1 matching 7 bases. The J segment lost 4 bases and the V segment lost 2 bases, leaving 7 bases of the junction unmatched. Germline-derived CDR1 and CDR2 are SGHVS and FQNEAQ. The CDR3 has 15 residues. CDR3 DNA: TGTGCCAGCAGCTTATTAGGGGGCGCGAGCTATGGCTACACCTTC. This gives the protein CASSLLGGASYGYTF.

This clonotype occurred many times. The chain carries TRBV7-8 and TRBJ1-4; the D gene is possibly TRBD1 (6 bases). The CDR3 sequence is 16 residues long. The germline V gene encodes CDR1 SGHVS and CDR2 FQNEAQ. V lost 6 bases to trimming and J lost 0 bases, with 14 bases between them. CDR3 amino acids: CASSPPRGPTNEKLFF. The DNA of the CDR3 is TGTGCCAGCAGTCCCCCACGGGGGCCAACTAATGAAAAACTGTTTTTT.

This sequence joins TRBV6-1 and TRBJ2-5, with 8 bases matching TRBD2. The CDR3 covers 18 residues. The trim removed 4 bases at V and 9 bases at J, leaving 22 bases unmatched. CDR1 and CDR2 from the germline V gene are MNHNS and SASEGT. In nucleotides, the CDR3 is TGTGCCAGCAGTGTGCGGGGGGTAGGGGGACTACAAGAGACGGCCCAGTACTTC. Its translation: CASSVRGVGGLQETAQYF.

This clonotype came up many times. V usage is TRBV12-3 or TRBV12-4 and J usage is TRBJ1-2; maybe TRBD1 (5 bases). Trimming removed 5 bases at V and 2 bases at J, with 9 bases between. The CDR3 is made up of 13 amino acids. This chain's CDR3 is CASSAGTNYGYTF. The CDR3 nucleotides read TGTGCCAGCAGTGCCGGGACCAACTATGGCTACACCTTC.

This clonotype was counted many times. This chain uses TRBV6-2 or TRBV6-3 with TRBJ2-2; 13 bases are shared with TRBD2. Germline V lookup: CDR1 MNHEY, CDR2 SVGEGT. V lost 5 bases, J lost 9 bases, and 9 bases stayed unmatched. CDR3 length: 16 residues. In nucleotides, the CDR3 is TGTGCCAGCAGTCCGAGGACTAGCGGGGGAGTGTGGGAGCTGTTTTTT. Its protein is CASSPRTSGGVWELFF.

There are many counts of this clonotype. V and J are TRBV4-1 and TRBJ2-7; 7 nucleotides line up with TRBD1. The CDR3 is made up of 14 amino acids. V dropped 2 bases and J dropped 3; count of bases not matched to a gene: 4. Germline loops: CDR1 MGHRA, CDR2 YSYEKL. Written as DNA, the CDR3 is TGCGCCAGCAGCCAAAGCCGGGACAGCTACGAGCAGTACTTC. Translated, it gives CASSQSRDSYEQYF.

This clonotype showed up many times. The chain links TRBV5-1 to TRBJ1-2, with 7 bases fitting TRBD1. Per the germline V gene, CDR1 is SGHRS and CDR2 is YFSETQ. With V trimmed by 5 bases and J by 5 bases, 3 bases remained unmatched. The CDR3 is 12 residues long. The CDR3 nucleotides read TGCGCCAGCAGGCAGGGGGGGTATGGCTACACCTTC. Translating gives CASRQGGYGYTF.

This rearrangement joins TRBV7-8 to TRBJ1-5; unclear D gene. The V end was cut by 7 bases, the J end by 5 bases, with 15 bases between. The CDR3 loop spans 14 amino acids. The germline gives CDR1 SGHVS, CDR2 FQNEAQ. The DNA of the CDR3 is TGTGCCAGCATCGACGGTACGGGCGATCAGCCCCAGCATTTT. Amino acids: CASIDGTGDQPQHF.